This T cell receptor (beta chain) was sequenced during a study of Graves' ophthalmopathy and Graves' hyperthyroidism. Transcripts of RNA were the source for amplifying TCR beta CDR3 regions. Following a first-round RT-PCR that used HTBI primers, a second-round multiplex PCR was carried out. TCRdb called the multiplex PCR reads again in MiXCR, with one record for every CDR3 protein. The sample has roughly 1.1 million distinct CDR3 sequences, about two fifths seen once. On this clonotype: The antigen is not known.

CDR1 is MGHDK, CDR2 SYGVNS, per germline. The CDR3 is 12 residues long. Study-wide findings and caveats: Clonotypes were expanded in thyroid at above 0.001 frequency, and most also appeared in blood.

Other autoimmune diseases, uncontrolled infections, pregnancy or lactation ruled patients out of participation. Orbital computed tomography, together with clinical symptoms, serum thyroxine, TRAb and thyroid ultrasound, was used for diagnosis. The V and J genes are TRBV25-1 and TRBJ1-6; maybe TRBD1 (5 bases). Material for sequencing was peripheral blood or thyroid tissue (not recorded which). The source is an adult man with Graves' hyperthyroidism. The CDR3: CATEREVSPLHF. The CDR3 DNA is TGTGCGACAGAAAGAGAGGTGTCACCCCTCCACTTT.